This T cell receptor beta chain was sequenced during a study of cytomegalovirus exposure and HLA in healthy donors. For this clone: Its cognate antigen is unknown.

Study results and caveats: The authors later found most CMV-associated TCR beta chains appeared HLA-restricted.

V dropped 6 bases and J dropped 3; count of bases not matched to a gene: 6. Germline-derived CDR1 and CDR2 are MNHNY and SVGAGI (reference sequence). The CDR3 has 15 residues. Use of 60 Vbeta and 13 Jbeta primers characterized the PCR. Clones were sequenced by immunoSEQ multiplex PCR, and TCRdb holds only the in-frame ones, with some missing. The sample consists of 140,000 or so clones, about three quarters of them appearing once. The rearrangement uses TRBV6-6 and TRBJ2-7; 12 bases map to TRBD2. The receptor's source is a woman aged 25 to 39 in good health and CMV-seronegative. Sequenced material: PBMCs. The CDR3 region is CASRLTSGGFYEQYF. The CDR3 nucleotides read TGTGCCAGCAGGCTGACTAGCGGGGGCTTCTACGAGCAGTACTTC.